Listed here is a single T cell receptor beta chain. The assay was immunoSEQ multiplex PCR, and TCRdb's table has in-frame clones only and misses some. The repertoire includes some 140,000 clones, about 89% of them detected once, and 0.5% to 0.55% sits in the top ten. The data were taken from a study of blood T cell repertoires in COVID-19. About the study: COVID-19 samples, acute and convalescent, were from the United States, Italy and Spain.

The CDR3 has 16 amino acids. CDR1 is LNHNV, CDR2 YYDKDF, per germline (reference sequence). V gave up 5 bases and J gave up 1 base, with 16 bases separating them. The chain is built from TRBV15 and TRBJ2-3; D perhaps matches TRBD2 (6 bases). Sequenced sample: peripheral blood. The receptor's source is a man aged 50 or older with acute or convalescent COVID-19. CDR3 protein: CATSAQGEEGTDTQYF. The CDR3 DNA is TGTGCCACCAGCGCCCAAGGGGAGGAGGGCACAGATACGCAGTATTTT.